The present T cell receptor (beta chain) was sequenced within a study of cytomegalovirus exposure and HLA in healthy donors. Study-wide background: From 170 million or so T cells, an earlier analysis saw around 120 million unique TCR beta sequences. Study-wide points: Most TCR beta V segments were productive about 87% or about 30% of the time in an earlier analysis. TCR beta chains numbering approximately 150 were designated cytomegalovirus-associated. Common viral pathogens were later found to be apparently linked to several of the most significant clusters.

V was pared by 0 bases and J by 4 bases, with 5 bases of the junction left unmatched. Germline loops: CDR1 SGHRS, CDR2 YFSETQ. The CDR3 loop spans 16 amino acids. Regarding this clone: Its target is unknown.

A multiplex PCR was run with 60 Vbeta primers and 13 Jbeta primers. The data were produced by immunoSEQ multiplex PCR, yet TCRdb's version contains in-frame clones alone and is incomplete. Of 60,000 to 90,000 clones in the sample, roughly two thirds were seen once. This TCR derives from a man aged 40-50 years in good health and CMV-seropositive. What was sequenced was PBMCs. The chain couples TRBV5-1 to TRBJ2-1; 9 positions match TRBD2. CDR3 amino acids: CASSLEAGGQYNEQFF. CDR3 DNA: TGCGCCAGCAGCTTGGAGGCGGGAGGGCAATACAATGAGCAGTTCTTC.